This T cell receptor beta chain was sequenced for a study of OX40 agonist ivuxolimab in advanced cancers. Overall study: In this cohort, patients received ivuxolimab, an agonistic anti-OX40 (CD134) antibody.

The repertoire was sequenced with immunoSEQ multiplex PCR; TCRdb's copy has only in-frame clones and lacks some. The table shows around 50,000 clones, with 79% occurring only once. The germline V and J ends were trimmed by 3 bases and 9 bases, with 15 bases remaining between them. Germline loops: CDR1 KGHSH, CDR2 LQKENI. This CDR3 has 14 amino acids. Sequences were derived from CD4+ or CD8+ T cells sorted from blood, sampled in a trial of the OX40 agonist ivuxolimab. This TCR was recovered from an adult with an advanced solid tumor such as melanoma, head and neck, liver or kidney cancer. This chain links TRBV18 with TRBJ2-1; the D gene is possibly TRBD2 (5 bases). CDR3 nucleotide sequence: TGTGCCAGCTCACCCCAGGCGGCTGCGGGTGAGCAGTTCTTC. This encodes CASSPQAAAGEQFF. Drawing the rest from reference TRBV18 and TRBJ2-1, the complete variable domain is NAGVMQNPRHLVRRRGQEARLRCSPMKGHSHVYWYRQLPEEGLKFMVYLQKENIIDESGMPKERFSAEFPKEGPSILRIQQVVRGDSAAYFCASSPQAAAGEQFFGPGTRLTVL.